The 8 T cell receptor beta chains below come from one sample, sequenced in a study of blood T cell repertoires in COVID-19. The protocol was immunoSEQ multiplex PCR, while the TCRdb copy is restricted to in-frame clones and leaves out a portion. The sample lists roughly 260,000 clones; about 89% were seen once. Material for sequencing was PBMCs or T cells enriched from blood (not recorded which). All receptors derive from a woman aged 18-30 years who had recovered from COVID-19.

The chain carries TRBV4-1 and TRBJ1-4; no clear D gene. The CDR3 is 16 residues long. V lost 4 bases and J lost 3, with 15 bases in between. Germline assignment: CDR1 MGHRA and CDR2 YSYEKL. CDR3 loop: CASSRKGQEANEKLFF. CDR3 in DNA: TGCGCCAGCAGCCGGAAAGGTCAGGAAGCTAATGAAAAACTGTTTTTT.

There are a few counts of this clone. DNA of the CDR3: TGTGCCAGCAGCTTTGGGGACACAGGGGACTCAAATGAAAAACTGTTTTTT. It codes for CASSFGDTGDSNEKLFF. The chain has TRBV12-1 and TRBJ1-4; no DNA check was done on the table's D call, TRBD1. TRBV12-1 is described as a pseudogene. The CDR3 length is 17 residues.

V is TRBV4-1 and J is TRBJ2-1, with 9 bases aligning to TRBD2. The germline V gene encodes CDR1 MGHRA and CDR2 YSYEKL. V lost 4 bases to trimming and J lost 6 bases; unmatched junction nucleotides: 13. The CDR3 is made up of 17 amino acids. The CDR3 coding sequence is TGCGCCAGCAGCCCCGCTCGGGGGGCGGGAGGGGGCAATGAGCAGTTCTTC. Translation: CASSPARGAGGGNEQFF.

This clone was seen only once. The chain has TRBV6-5 and TRBJ1-6, with D perhaps matching TRBD1 (6 bases). The V end was cut by 10 bases, the J end by 9 bases, with 13 bases between. This CDR3 region has 12 residues. Looked up from germline, CDR1 is MNHEY and CDR2 is SVGAGI. The CDR3 DNA follows: TGTGCCACCTACAGGGTCGGTTCACCCCTCCACTTT. It specifies CATYRVGSPLHF.

This chain uses TRBV6-5 with TRBJ2-1, with 7 nucleotides matching TRBD1. CDR3 length: 15 amino acids. The germline V gene has CDR1 MNHEY and CDR2 SVGAGI. V lost 7 bases and J lost 7; bases outside the gene matches: 13. CDR3 in DNA: TGTGCCAGCACCCTGACTGGGGACAGACAAAATGAGCAGTTCTTC. Encoded protein: CASTLTGDRQNEQFF.

This clone was recorded once. The chain uses TRBV27 and TRBJ2-1; no definite D call. This CDR3 region has 13 residues. Trimming cost V 4 bases and J 6 bases, with 10 bases left between them. The germline V gene has CDR1 MNHEY and CDR2 SMNVEV (reference sequence). The CDR3 reads CASSWRAFNEQFF. The CDR3, as DNA: TGTGCCAGCAGTTGGCGAGCGTTCAATGAGCAGTTCTTC.

The chain combines TRBV5-1 with TRBJ2-1; TRBD2 aligns across 8 bases. The V segment lost 7 bases and the J segment 3 bases; nucleotides outside the gene matches: 6. This CDR3 spans 14 amino acids. Germline V gene sequence: CDR1 SGHRS, CDR2 YFSETQ. CDR3 in amino acids: CASSLAGVYNEQFF. The CDR3 coding sequence is TGCGCCAGCTCGCTAGCGGGCGTCTACAATGAGCAGTTCTTC. Together with reference TRBV5-1 and TRBJ2-1, the CDR3 gives the full variable domain: KAGVTQTPRYLIKTRGQQVTLSCSPISGHRSVSWYQQTPGQGLQFLFEYFSETQRNKGNFPGRFSGRQFSNSRSEMNVSTLELGDSALYLCASSLAGVYNEQFFGPGTRLTVL.

The chain recombines TRBV28 with TRBJ2-3, with 8 positions matching TRBD2. This CDR3 is 14 amino acids long. The ends lost 8 bases at V and 3 bases at J; junction bases unmatched: 7. Germline loops: CDR1 MDHEN, CDR2 SYDVKM. CDR3 region: CASGAGGRTDTQYF. For the CDR3, the DNA is TGTGCCAGCGGGGCGGGGGGTCGGACAGATACGCAGTATTTT. The entire variable domain, with the rest obtained from reference TRBV28 and TRBJ2-3, is as follows: DVKVTQSSRYLVKRTGEKVFLECVQDMDHENMFWYRQDPGLGLRLIYFSYDVKMKEKGDIPEGYSVSREKKERFSLILESASTNQTSMYLCASGAGGRTDTQYFGPGTRLTVL.